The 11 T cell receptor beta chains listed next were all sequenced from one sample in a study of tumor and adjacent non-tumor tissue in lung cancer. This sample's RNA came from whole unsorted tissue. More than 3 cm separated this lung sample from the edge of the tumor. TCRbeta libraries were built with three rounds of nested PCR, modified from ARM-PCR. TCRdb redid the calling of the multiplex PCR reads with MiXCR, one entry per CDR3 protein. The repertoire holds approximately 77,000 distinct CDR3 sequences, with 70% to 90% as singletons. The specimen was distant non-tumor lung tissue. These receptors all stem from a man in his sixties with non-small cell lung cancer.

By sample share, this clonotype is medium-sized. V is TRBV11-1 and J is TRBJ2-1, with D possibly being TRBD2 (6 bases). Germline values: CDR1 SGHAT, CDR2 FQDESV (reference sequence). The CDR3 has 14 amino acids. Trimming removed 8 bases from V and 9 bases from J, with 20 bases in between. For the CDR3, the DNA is TGTGCCAGCGGCGTTTACGGGACCGGGGGTGAGCAGTTCTTC. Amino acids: CASGVYGTGGEQFF.

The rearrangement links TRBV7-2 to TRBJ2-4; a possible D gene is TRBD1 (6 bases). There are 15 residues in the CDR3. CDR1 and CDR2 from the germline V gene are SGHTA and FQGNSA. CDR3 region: CAGSSHTGAKNIQYF. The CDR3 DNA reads TGTGCTGGCAGCAGCCATACAGGGGCCAAAAACATTCAGTACTTC.

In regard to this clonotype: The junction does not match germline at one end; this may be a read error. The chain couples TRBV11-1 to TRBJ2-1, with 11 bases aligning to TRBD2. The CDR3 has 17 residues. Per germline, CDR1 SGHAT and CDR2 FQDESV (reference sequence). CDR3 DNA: TGTACCAGCAACTTACCTCGGCTAGCGGGAGGCAACAATGAGCAGTTCTTC. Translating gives CTSNLPRLAGGNNEQFF.

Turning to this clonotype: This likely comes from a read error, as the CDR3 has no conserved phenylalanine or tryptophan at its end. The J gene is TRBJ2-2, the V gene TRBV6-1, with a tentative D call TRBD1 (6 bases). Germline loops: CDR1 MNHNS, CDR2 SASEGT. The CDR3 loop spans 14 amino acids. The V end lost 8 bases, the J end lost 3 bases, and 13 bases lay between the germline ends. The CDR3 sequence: CASLPGADTGELFI. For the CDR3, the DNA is TGTGCCAGCCTGCCAGGGGCCGACACCGGGGAGCTGTTTATT.

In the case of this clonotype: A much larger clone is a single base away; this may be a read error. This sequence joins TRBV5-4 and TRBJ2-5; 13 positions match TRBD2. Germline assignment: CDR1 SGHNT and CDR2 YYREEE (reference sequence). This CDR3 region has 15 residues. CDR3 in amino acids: CASSLGLAGGETQCF. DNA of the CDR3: TGTGCCAGCAGCTTGGGACTAGCGGGGGGAGAGACCCAGTGCTTC.

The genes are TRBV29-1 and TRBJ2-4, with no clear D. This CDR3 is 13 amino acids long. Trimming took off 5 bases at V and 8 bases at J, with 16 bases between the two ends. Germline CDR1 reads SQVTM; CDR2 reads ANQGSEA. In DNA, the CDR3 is TGCAGCGTTTGGATTAGTCTCCAACACATTCAGTACTTC. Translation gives CSVWISLQHIQYF.

The CDR3 coding sequence is TGTGCCTGCAATTACGGGGGTTCGGGGGGCTCTAATTACGATGAGCAGTTCTTC. It encodes CACNYGGSGGSNYDEQFF. The chain is built from TRBV6-5 and TRBJ2-1; TRBD2 is a possible D gene (7 bases). This CDR3 contains 18 residues. Germline V gives CDR1 MNHEY, CDR2 SVGAGI. V lost 11 bases and J lost 8, with 34 bases in between.

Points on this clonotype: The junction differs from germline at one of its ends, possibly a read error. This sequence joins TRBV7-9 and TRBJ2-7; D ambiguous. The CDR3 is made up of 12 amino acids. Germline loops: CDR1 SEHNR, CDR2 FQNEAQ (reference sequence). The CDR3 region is CSSSPQRYEQYF. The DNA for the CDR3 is TGTTCCAGTAGCCCACAGAGATACGAGCAGTACTTC.

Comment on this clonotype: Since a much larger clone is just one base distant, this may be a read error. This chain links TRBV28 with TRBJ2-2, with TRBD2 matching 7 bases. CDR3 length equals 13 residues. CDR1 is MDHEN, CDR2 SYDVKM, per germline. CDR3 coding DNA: TGTGTCAGCAGCTTAGCGGGCACCGGGGAGCTGTTTTTT. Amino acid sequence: CVSSLAGTGELFF.

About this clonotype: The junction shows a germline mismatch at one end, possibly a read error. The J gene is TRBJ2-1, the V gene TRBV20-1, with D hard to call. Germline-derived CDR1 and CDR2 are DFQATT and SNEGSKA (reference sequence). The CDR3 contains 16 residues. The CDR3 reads CSTGARSRAEIDDQFF. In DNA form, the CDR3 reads TGCAGTACTGGAGCAAGGAGCCGGGCCGAGATTGATGATCAGTTCTTC.

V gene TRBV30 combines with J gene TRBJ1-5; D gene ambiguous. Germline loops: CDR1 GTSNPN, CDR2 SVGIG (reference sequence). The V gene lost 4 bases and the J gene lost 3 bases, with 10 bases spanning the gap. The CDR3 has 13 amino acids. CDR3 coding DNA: TGTGCCTGGAATGATTGGAACAATCAGCCCCAGCATTTT. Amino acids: CAWNDWNNQPQHF.